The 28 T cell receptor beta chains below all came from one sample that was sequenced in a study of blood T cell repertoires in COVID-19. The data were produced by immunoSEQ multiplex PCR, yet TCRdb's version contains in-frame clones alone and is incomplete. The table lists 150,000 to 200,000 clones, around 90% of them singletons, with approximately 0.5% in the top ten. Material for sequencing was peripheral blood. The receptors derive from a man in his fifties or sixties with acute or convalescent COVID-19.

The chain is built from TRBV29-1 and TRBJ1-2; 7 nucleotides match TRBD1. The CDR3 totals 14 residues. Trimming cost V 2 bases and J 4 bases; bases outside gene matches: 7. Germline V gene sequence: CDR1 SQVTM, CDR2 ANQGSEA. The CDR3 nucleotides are TGCAGCGTTGAATACAAGGGGGCCCTCTATGGCTACACCTTC. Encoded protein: CSVEYKGALYGYTF.

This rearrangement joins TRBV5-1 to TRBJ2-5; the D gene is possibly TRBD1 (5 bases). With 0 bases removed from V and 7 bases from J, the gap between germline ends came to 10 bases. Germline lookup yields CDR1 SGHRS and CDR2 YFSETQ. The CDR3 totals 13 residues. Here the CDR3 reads CASSLGQLGTQYF. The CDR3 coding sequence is TGCGCCAGCAGCTTGGGACAGTTGGGGACCCAGTACTTC.

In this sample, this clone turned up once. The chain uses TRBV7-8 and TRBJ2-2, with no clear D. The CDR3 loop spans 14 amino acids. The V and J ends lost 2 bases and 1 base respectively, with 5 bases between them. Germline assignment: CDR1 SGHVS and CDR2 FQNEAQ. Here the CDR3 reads CASSLLGNTGELFF. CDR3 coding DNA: TGTGCCAGCAGCTTACTAGGGAACACCGGGGAGCTGTTTTTT.

CDR3 residues: CASSWDRRSTEAFF. The CDR3, as DNA: TGTGCCAGCAGCTGGGACAGGCGTAGCACTGAAGCTTTCTTT. The V and J genes are TRBV6-5 and TRBJ1-1; 8 bases agree with TRBD1. V lost 6 bases and J lost 4; bases outside the gene matches: 7. Germline V gene sequence: CDR1 MNHEY, CDR2 SVGAGI. The CDR3 has 14 residues.

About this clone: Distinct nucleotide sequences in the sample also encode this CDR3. DNA of the CDR3: TGTGCCAGCAGCCAGACGGGGAGTTATGGCTACACCTTC. Its translation: CASSQTGSYGYTF. V is TRBV3-1 (or the pseudogene TRBV3-2) and J is TRBJ1-2; no definite D call. Trimming cost V 3 bases and J 5 bases, with 10 bases left between them. CDR1 and CDR2 (germline): LGHDT, YNNKEL (reference sequence). The CDR3 is made up of 13 amino acids.

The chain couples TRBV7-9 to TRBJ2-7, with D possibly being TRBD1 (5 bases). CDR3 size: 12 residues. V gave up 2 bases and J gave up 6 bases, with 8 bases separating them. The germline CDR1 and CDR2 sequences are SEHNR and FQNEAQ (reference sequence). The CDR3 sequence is CASSLSTGEQYF. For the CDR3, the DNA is TGTGCCAGCAGCTTAAGCACAGGCGAGCAGTACTTC. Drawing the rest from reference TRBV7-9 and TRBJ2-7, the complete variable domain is DTGVSQNPRHKITKRGQNVTFRCDPISEHNRLYWYRQTLGQGPEFLTYFQNEAQLEKSRLLSDRFSAERPKGSFSTLEIQRTEQGDSAMYLCASSLSTGEQYFGPGTRLTVT.

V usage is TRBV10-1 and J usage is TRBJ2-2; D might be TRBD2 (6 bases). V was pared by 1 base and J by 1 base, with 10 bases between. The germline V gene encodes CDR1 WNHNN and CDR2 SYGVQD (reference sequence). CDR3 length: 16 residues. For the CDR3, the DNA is TGCGCCAGCAGTGAGTTTGAAGCGGGGAACACCGGGGAGCTGTTTTTT. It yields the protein CASSEFEAGNTGELFF.

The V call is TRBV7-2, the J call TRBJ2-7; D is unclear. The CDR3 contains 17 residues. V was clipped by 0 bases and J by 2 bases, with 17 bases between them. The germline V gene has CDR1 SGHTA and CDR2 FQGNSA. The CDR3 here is CASSLALSLPPPYEQYF. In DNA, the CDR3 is TGTGCCAGCAGCTTAGCGCTCAGTCTCCCACCGCCCTACGAGCAGTACTTC.

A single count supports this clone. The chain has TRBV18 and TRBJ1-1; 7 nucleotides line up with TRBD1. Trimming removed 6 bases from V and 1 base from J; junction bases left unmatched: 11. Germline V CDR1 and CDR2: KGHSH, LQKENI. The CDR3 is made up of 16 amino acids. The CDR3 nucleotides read TGTGCCAGCTCGCGCTTTTCCGACAGGGAGAACACTGAAGCTTTCTTT. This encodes CASSRFSDRENTEAFF.

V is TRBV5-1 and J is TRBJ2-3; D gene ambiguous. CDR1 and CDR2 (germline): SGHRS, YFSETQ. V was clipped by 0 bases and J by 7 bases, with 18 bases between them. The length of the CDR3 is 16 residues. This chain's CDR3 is CASSLDGGFSIYTQYF. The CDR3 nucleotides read TGCGCCAGCAGCTTGGATGGCGGCTTTTCAATTTATACGCAGTATTTT. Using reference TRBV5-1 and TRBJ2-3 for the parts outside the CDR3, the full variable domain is KAGVTQTPRYLIKTRGQQVTLSCSPISGHRSVSWYQQTPGQGLQFLFEYFSETQRNKGNFPGRFSGRQFSNSRSEMNVSTLELGDSALYLCASSLDGGFSIYTQYFGPGTRLTVL.

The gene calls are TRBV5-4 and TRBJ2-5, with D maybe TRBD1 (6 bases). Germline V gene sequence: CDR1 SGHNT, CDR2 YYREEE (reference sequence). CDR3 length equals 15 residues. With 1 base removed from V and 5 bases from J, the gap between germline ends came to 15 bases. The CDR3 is CASSLLGTSRETQYF. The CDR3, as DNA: TGTGCCAGCAGCTTGTTGGGGACATCTCGGGAGACCCAGTACTTC. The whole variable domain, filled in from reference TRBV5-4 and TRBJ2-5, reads ETGVTQSPTHLIKTRGQQVTLRCSSQSGHNTVSWYQQALGQGPQFIFQYYREEENGRGNFPPRFSGLQFPNYSSELNVNALELDDSALYLCASSLLGTSRETQYFGPGTRLLVL.

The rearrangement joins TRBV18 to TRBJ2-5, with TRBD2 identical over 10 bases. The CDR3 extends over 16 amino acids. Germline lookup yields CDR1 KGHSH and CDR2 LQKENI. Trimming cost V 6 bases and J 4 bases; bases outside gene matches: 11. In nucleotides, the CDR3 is TGTGCCAGCTCCCCCAATGCCCCTAGCGGGAGAGAGACCCAGTACTTC. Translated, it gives CASSPNAPSGRETQYF.

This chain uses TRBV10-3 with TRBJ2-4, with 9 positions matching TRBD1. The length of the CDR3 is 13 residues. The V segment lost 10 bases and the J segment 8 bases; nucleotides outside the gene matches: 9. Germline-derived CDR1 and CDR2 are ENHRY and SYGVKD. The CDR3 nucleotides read TGTGCCACCAATCCGGGACAGGGTGACATTCAGTACTTC. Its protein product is CATNPGQGDIQYF.

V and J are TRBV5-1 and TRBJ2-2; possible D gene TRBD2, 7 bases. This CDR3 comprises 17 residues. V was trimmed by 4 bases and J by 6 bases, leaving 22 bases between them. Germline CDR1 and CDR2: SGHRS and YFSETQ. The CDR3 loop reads CASSKRAGAREAGELFF. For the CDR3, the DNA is TGCGCCAGCAGCAAGAGGGCGGGGGCGCGTGAAGCCGGGGAGCTGTTTTTT.

This chain's CDR3 is CASSQDGTSGSTDTQYF. The CDR3 DNA follows: TGCGCCAGCAGCCAAGATGGGACTAGCGGATCCACAGATACGCAGTATTTT. The chain joins TRBV4-1 to TRBJ2-3, with 11 bases identical to TRBD2. Germline CDR1 is MGHRA and CDR2 is YSYEKL. After removal of 0 bases from V and 2 bases from J, the junction contained 4 bases not matched to a gene. The CDR3 is 17 amino acids.

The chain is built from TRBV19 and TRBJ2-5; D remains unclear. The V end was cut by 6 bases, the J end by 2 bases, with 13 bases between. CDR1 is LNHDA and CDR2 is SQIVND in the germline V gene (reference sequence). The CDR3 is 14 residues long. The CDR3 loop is CASSERHPQETQYF. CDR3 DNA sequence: TGTGCCAGTAGCGAAAGACACCCGCAAGAGACCCAGTACTTC.

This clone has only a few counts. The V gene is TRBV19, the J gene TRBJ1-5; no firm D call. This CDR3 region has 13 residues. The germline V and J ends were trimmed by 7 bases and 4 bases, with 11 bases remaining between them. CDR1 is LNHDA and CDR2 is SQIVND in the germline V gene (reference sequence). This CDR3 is CASTLTSNQPQHF. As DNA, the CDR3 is TGTGCCAGTACCCTCACTAGTAATCAGCCCCAGCATTTT.

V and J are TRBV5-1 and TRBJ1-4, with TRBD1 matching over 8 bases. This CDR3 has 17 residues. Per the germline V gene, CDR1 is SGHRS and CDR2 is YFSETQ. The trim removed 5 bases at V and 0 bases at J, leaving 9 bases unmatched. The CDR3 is CASRRGTGSSTNEKLFF. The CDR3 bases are TGCGCCAGCAGAAGAGGGACAGGATCCTCAACTAATGAAAAACTGTTTTTT.

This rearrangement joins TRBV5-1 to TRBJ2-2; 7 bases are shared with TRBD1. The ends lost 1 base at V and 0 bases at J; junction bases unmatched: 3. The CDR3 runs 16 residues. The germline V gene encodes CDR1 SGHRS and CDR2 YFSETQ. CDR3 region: CASSLNRGANTGELFF. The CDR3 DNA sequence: TGCGCCAGCAGCTTGAACAGGGGAGCGAACACCGGGGAGCTGTTTTTT.

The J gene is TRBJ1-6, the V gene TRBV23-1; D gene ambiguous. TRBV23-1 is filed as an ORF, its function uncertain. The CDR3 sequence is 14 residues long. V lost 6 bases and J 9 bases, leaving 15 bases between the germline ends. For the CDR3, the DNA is TGCGCCAGCAGCCACAAGGCAGGATCTTCACCCCTCCACTTT. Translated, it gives CASSHKAGSSPLHF.

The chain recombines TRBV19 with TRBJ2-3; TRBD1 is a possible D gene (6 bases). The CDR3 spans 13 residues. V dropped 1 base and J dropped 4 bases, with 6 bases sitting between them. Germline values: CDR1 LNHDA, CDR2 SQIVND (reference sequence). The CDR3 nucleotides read TGTGCCAGTAGTATAGGGACAGCAGATACGCAGTATTTT. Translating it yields CASSIGTADTQYF.

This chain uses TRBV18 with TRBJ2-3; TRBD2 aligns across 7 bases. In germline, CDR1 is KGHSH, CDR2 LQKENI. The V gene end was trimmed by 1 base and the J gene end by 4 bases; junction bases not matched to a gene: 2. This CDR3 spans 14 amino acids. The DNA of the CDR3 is TGTGCCAGCTCACCACGGACTAGGCCAGATACGCAGTATTTT. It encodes CASSPRTRPDTQYF.

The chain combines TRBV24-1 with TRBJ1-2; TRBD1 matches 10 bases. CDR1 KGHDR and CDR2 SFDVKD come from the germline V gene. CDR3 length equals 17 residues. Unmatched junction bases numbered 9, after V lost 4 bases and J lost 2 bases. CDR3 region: CATSDPGTGAENYGYTF. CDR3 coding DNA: TGTGCCACCAGTGACCCAGGGACAGGGGCTGAAAACTATGGCTACACCTTC.

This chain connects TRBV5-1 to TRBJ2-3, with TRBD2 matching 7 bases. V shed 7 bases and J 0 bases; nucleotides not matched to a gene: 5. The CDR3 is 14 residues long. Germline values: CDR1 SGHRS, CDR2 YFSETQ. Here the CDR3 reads CASEDGGSTDTQYF. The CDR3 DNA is TGCGCCAGCGAGGACGGGGGGAGCACAGATACGCAGTATTTT.

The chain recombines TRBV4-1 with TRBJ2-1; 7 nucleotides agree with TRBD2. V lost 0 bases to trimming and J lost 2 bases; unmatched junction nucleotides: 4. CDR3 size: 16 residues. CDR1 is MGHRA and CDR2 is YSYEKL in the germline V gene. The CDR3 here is CASSQEGGRAYNEQFF. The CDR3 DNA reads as TGCGCCAGCAGCCAAGAGGGGGGGAGAGCCTACAATGAGCAGTTCTTC.

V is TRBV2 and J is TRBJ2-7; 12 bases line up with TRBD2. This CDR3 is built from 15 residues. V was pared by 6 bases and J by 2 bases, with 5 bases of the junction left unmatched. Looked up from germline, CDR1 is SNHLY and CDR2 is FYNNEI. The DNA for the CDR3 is TGTGCCAGCAGCGCCGGGACTAGCGGGCCCTACGAGCAGTACTTC. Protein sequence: CASSAGTSGPYEQYF.

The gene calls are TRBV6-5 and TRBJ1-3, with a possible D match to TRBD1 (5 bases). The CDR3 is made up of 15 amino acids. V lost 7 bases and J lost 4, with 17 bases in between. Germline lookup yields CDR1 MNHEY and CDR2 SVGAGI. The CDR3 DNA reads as TGTGCCAGCAAGGCGGGACCAACGGAGGGAAACACCATATATTTT. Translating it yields CASKAGPTEGNTIYF.

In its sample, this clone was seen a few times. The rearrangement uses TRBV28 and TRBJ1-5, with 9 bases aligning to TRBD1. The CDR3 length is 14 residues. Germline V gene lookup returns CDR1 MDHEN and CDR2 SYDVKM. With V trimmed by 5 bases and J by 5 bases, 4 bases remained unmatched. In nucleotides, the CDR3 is TGTGCCAGCAGTCCTGGGACAGGGCATCAGCCCCAGCATTTT. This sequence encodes CASSPGTGHQPQHF.